The clone carrying this TCR beta chain was picked up one time. Antigen specificity is unknown. The data are from a study of cytomegalovirus exposure and HLA in healthy donors. Findings of the study overall: The authors confirmed in vitro that a few CMV-associated chains were specific for CMV antigens. With high specificity and sensitivity, the classifier reportedly diagnosed cytomegalovirus status.

PCR primers comprised 60 Vbeta and 13 Jbeta primers. Original data processing: Per a later analysis, the number of unique TCR beta chains was some 82 million, of which roughly 11 million were shared. Assay: immunoSEQ multiplex PCR; the TCRdb copy retains only in-frame clones and omits some. V and J calls and clone size are given by that table; D and trimming were obtained from the DNA. The table includes about 70,000 clones, just under 75% detected once. The receptor's source is a human donor in good health. Sequenced sample: PBMCs.

CDR3 nucleotides: TGTGCCAGCAGCTCGGGACTAGCGTTGGGTCGTGAGCAGTTCTTC. Its protein is CASSSGLALGREQFF. The chain recombines TRBV7-9 with TRBJ2-1, with 10 nucleotides matching TRBD2. The V and J ends lost 4 bases and 9 bases, in that order; junction bases with no gene match: 9. Germline V CDR1 and CDR2: SEHNR, FQNEAQ (reference sequence). This CDR3 region has 15 residues. Combining the CDR3 with reference TRBV7-9 and TRBJ2-1 gives the whole variable domain DTGVSQNPRHKITKRGQNVTFRCDPISEHNRLYWYRQTLGQGPEFLTYFQNEAQLEKSRLLSDRFSAERPKGSFSTLEIQRTEQGDSAMYLCASSSGLALGREQFFGPGTRLTVL.